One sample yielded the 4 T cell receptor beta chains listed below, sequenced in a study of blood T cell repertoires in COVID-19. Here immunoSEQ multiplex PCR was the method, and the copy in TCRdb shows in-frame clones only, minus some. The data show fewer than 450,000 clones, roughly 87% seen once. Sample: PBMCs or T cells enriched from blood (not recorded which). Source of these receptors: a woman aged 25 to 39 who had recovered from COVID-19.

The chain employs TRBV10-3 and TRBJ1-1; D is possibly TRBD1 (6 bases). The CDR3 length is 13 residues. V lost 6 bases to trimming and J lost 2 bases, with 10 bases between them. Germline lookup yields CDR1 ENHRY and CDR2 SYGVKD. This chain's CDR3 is CAIRQGPNTEAFF. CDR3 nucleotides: TGTGCCATCAGGCAGGGGCCCAACACTGAAGCTTTCTTT.

CDR3 bases: TGTGCCAGCAGCTTAGGGCTTAGCGGGGGGGCCCTCGGGACCCAGTACTTC. It is translated as CASSLGLSGGALGTQYF. The rearrangement links TRBV7-2 to TRBJ2-5; 11 bases align to TRBD2. Looked up from germline, CDR1 is SGHTA and CDR2 is FQGNSA. This CDR3 is built from 17 residues. Trimming at V came to 1 base and at J to 7 bases, leaving 11 bases not matched to a gene.

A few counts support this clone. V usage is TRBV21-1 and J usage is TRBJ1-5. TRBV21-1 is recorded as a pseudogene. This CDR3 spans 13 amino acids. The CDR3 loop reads CAPAEDSNQPQHF. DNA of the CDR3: TGTGCGCCGGCGGAAGATAGCAATCAGCCCCAGCATTTT.

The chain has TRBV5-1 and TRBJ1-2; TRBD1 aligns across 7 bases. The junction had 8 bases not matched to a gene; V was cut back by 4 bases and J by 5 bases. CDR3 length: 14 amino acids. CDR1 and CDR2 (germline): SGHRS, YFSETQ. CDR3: CASSPPGTDYGYTF. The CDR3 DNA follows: TGCGCCAGCAGCCCGCCTGGGACAGATTATGGCTACACCTTC.